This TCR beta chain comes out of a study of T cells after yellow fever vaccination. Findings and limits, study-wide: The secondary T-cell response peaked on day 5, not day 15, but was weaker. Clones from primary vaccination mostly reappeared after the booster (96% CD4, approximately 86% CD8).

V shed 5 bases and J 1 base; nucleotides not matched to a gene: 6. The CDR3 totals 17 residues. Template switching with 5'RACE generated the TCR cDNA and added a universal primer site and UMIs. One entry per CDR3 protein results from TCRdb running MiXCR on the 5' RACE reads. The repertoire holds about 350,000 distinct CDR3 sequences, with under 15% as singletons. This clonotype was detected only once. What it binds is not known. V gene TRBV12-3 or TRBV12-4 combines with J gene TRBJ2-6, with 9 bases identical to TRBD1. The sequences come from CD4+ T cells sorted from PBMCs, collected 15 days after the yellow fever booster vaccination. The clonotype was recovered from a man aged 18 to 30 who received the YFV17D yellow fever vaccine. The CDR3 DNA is TGTGCCAGCAGTCCGGACAGGGGTGGGTCTGGGGCCAACGTCCTGACTTTC. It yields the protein CASSPDRGGSGANVLTF.